A single T cell receptor (beta chain) is shown here with its context. These data belong to a study of T-cell reconstitution after alpha-beta-depleted transplantation in children. Unique molecular identifiers were incorporated when the TCRbeta library was constructed. MiXCR was run by TCRdb on the PCR reads, yielding one entry per CDR3 protein. The sample has a few hundred thousand distinct CDR3 sequences; approximately 10% are singletons. The sequences come from PBMCs from the stem cell graft donor, collected from the stem cell graft. The receptor was derived from a human donor who donated a stem cell graft to a child with acute lymphoblastic leukemia.

The CDR3 coding sequence is TGTGCCACCAGCAGAGATCGTCTTAGCGGGTACGAGCAGTACTTC. Translating it yields CATSRDRLSGYEQYF. The chain has TRBV15 and TRBJ2-7; 7 bases are shared with TRBD2. With 0 bases clipped from V and 4 bases from J, the junction kept 6 bases outside the gene matches. The CDR3 runs 15 residues. Germline assignment: CDR1 LNHNV and CDR2 YYDKDF (reference sequence).